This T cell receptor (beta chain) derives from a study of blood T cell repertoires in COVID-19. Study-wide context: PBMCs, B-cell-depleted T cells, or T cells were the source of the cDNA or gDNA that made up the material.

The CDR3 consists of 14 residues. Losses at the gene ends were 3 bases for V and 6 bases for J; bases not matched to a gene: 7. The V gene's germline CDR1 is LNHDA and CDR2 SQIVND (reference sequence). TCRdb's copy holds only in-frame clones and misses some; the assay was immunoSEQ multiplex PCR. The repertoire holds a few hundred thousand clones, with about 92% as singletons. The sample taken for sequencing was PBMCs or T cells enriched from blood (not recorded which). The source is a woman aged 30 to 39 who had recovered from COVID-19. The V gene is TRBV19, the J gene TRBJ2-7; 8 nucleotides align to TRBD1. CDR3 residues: CASSITGQGSEQYF. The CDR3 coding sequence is TGTGCCAGTAGTATTACAGGACAGGGATCCGAGCAGTACTTC.